What follows is one T cell receptor beta chain and its context. This entry belongs to a study of blood T cell repertoires in COVID-19. The wider study: Researchers got acute and convalescent COVID-19 samples from the United States, Italy and Spain. In each case, the material was cDNA or gDNA derived from T cells, B-cell-depleted T cells, or PBMCs.

Germline V gene data show CDR1 as SGHRS and CDR2 as YFSETQ. The trim removed 4 bases at V and 2 bases at J, leaving 6 bases unmatched. CDR3 length equals 15 residues. Original handling: Quantification of nucleated cells was approximated via reference gene primer amplification. Here immunoSEQ multiplex PCR was the method, and the copy in TCRdb shows in-frame clones only, minus some. V and J calls and clone size are those listed in that table; D and trimming were worked out from the DNA. The repertoire holds under 300,000 clones, with roughly 86% as singletons. The sample comprised peripheral blood. The TCR originated in a woman between 65 and 79 years old with active or convalescent COVID-19. The chain employs TRBV5-1 and TRBJ2-7; the match to TRBD1 covers 10 bases. CDR3 sequence: CASSPAGTGAYEQYF. The CDR3 DNA reads as TGCGCCAGCAGCCCCGCCGGGACAGGGGCCTACGAGCAGTACTTC.